This T cell receptor (beta chain) was sequenced during a study of blood T cell repertoires in COVID-19. The overall study: COVID-19 samples, acute and convalescent, were from the United States, Italy and Spain. In each case, the material was cDNA or gDNA derived from T cells, B-cell-depleted T cells, or PBMCs.

Germline CDR1 and CDR2: MNHEY and SVGEGT. Losses at the gene ends were 5 bases for V and 5 bases for J; bases not matched to a gene: 7. CDR3 size: 15 residues. In the original processing: It was from reference gene primer amplification that nucleated cell counts were estimated. The repertoire was sequenced with immunoSEQ multiplex PCR; TCRdb's copy has only in-frame clones and lacks some. From that table come the V and J calls and clone size; the DNA was used to work out D and trimming. This sample has roughly 71,000 clones, with under 90% found just once. The receptor's source is a man between 65 and 79 years old who had recovered from COVID-19. J is TRBJ1-2 and V is TRBV6-2 or TRBV6-3, with 11 bases aligning to TRBD1. The sample consisted of peripheral blood. The CDR3 nucleotides read TGTGCCAGCAGTCCGGACAGGGGGCCTCGGTATGGCTACACCTTC. Protein sequence: CASSPDRGPRYGYTF.